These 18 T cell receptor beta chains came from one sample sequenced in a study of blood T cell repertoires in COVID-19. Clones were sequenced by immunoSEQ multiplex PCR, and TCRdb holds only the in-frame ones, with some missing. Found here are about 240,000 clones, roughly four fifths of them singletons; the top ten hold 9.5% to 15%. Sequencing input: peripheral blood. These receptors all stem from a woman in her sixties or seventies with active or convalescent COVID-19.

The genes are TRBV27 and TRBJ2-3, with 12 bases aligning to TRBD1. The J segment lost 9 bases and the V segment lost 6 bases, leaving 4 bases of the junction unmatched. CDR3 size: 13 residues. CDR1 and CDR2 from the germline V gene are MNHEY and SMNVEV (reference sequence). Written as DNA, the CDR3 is TGTGCCAGCAGCCGGGGGACAGGGGGCACGCAGTATTTT. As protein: CASSRGTGGTQYF.

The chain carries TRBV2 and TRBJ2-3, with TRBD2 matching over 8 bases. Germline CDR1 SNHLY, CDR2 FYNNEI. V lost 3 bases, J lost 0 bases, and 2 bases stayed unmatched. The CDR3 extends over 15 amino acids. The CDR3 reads CASSDSGASTDTQYF. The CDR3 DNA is TGTGCCAGCAGTGATAGCGGGGCTAGCACAGATACGCAGTATTTT. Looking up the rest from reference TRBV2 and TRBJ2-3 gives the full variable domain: EPEVTQTPSHQVTQMGQEVILRCVPISNHLYFYWYRQILGQKVEFLVSFYNNEISEKSEIFDDQFSVERPDGSNFTLKIRSTKLEDSAMYFCASSDSGASTDTQYFGPGTRLTVL.

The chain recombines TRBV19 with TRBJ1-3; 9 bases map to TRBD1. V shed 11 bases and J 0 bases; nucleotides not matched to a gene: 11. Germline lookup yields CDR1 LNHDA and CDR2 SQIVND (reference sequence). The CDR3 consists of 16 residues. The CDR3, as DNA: TGTGCCGCATCCGGGACAGGGAGCTTCTCTGGAAACACCATATATTTT. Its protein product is CAASGTGSFSGNTIYF.

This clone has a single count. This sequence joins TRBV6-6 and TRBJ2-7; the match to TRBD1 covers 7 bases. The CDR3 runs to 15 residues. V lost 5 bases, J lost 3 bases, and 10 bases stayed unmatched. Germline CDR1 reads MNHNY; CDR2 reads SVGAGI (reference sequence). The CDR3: CASSGRTGSGYEQYF. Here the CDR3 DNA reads TGTGCCAGCAGTGGAAGGACAGGTTCTGGCTACGAGCAGTACTTC.

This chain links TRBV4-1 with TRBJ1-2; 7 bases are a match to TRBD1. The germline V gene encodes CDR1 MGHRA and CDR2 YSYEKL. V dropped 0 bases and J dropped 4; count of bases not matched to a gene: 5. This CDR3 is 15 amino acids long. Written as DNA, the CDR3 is TGCGCCAGCAGCCAAGATGACAGGGTAGGCTATGGCTACACCTTC. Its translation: CASSQDDRVGYGYTF.

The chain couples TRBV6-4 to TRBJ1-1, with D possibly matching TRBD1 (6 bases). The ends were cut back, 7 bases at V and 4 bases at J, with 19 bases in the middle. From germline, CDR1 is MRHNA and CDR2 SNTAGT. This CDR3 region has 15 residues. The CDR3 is CASTPAKGGSTEAFF. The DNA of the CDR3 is TGTGCCAGCACCCCGGCCAAGGGGGGGTCCACTGAAGCTTTCTTT.

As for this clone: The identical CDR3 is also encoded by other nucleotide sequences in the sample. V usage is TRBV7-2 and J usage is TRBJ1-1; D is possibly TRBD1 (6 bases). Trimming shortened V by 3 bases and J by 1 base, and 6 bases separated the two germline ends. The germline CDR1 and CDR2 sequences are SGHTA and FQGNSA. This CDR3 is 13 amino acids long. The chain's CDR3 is CASSLTGNTEAFF. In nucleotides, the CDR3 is TGTGCCAGCAGCTTGACAGGGAACACTGAAGCTTTCTTT.

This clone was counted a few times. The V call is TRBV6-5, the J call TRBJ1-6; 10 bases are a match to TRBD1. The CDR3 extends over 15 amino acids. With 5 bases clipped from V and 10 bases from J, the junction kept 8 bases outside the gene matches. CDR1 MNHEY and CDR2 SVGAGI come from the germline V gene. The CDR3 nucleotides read TGTGCCAGCAGTACCTGGACAGGGGGAAGGTCACCCCTCCACTTT. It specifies CASSTWTGGRSPLHF.

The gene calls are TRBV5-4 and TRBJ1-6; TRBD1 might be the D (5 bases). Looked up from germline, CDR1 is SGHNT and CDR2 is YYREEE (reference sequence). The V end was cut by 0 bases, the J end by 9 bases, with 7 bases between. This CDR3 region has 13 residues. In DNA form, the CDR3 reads TGTGCCAGCAGCTTGGCCGGGGGTTCACCCCTCCACTTT. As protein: CASSLAGGSPLHF.

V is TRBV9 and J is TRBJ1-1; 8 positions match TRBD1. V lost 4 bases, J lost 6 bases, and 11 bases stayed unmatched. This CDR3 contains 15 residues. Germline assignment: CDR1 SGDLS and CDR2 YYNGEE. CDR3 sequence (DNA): TGTGCCAGCAGCCCCTCAGACTCAGGGGGCCCTGAAGCTTTCTTT. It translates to CASSPSDSGGPEAFF. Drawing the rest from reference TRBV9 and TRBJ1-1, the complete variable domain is DSGVTQTPKHLITATGQRVTLRCSPRSGDLSVYWYQQSLDQGLQFLIQYYNGEERAKGNILERFSAQQFPDLHSELNLSSLELGDSALYFCASSPSDSGGPEAFFGQGTRLTVV.

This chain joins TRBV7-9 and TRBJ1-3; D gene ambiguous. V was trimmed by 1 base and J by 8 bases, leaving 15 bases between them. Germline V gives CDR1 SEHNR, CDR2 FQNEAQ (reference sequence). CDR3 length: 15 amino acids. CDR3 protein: CASSLGGLMLDTIYF. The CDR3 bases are TGTGCCAGCAGCTTAGGCGGGTTGATGTTGGACACCATATATTTT.

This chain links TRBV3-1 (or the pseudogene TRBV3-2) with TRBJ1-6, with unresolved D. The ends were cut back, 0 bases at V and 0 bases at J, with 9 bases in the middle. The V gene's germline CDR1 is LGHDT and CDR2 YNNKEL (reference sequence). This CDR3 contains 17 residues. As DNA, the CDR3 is TGTGCCAGCAGCCAAGAGCGGAGGAGCTCCTATAATTCACCCCTCCACTTT. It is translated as CASSQERRSSYNSPLHF.

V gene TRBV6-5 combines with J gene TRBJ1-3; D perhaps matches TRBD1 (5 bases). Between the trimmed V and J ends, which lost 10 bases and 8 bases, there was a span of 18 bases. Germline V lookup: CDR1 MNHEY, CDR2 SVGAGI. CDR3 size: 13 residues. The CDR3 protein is CATRPGGTDTIYF. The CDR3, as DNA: TGTGCCACTCGCCCCGGGGGAACTGACACCATATATTTT.

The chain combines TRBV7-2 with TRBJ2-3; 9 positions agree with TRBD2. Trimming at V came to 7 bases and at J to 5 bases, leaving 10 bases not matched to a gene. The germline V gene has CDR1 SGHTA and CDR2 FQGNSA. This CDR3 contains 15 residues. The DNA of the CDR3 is TGTGCCAGCACAGTGGGCGGGGGGGCTATAGATACGCAGTATTTT. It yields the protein CASTVGGGAIDTQYF. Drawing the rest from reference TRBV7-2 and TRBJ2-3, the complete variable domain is GAGVSQSPSNKVTEKGKDVELRCDPISGHTALYWYRQSLGQGLEFLIYFQGNSAPDKSGLPSDRFSAERTGGSVSTLTIQRTQQEDSAVYLCASTVGGGAIDTQYFGPGTRLTVL.

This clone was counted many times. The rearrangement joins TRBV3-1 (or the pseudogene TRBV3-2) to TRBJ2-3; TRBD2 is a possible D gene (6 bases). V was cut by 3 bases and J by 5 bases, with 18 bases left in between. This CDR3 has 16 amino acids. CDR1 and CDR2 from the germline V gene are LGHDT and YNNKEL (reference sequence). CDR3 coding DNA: TGTGCCAGCAGCCATCCCAGGCGGCGGGGTATAGATACGCAGTATTTT. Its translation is CASSHPRRRGIDTQYF.

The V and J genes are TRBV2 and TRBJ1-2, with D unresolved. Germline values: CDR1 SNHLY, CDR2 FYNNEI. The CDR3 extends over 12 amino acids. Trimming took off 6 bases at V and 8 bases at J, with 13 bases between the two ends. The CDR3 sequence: CASSIPPAGYTF. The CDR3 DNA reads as TGTGCCAGCAGCATCCCTCCAGCGGGCTACACCTTC. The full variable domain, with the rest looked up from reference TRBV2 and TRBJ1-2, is EPEVTQTPSHQVTQMGQEVILRCVPISNHLYFYWYRQILGQKVEFLVSFYNNEISEKSEIFDDQFSVERPDGSNFTLKIRSTKLEDSAMYFCASSIPPAGYTFGSGTRLTVV.

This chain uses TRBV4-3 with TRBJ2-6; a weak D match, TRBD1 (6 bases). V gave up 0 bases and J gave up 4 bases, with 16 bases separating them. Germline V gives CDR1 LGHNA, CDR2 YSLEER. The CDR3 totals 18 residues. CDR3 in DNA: TGCGCCAGCAGCCAAGATACAGGGTTCGCTCCGGGGGCCAACGTCCTGACTTTC. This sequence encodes CASSQDTGFAPGANVLTF.

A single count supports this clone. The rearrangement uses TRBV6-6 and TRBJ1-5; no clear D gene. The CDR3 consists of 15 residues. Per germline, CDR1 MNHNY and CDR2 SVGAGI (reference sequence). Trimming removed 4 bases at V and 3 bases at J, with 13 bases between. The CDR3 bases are TGTGCCAGCAGTTTAAAAAGAACTGACAATCAGCCCCAGCATTTT. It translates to CASSLKRTDNQPQHF.